The T cell receptor (beta chain) under discussion was sequenced for a study of CD8 T cells in ankylosing spondylitis. 5'-RACE, quantitative and with molecular barcodes, yielded the TCR beta libraries. From the 5' RACE reads, TCRdb called clonotypes with MiXCR, one entry per CDR3 protein. The sample contains around 250,000 distinct CDR3 sequences, about 18% of which appear only once. Study outcomes and limitations: Reports say disease-linked clones showed up significantly more in matched ankylosing spondylitis synovial fluid. Among TCR beta sequences, a motif of roughly 8 highly homologous variants appeared characteristic of ankylosing spondylitis blood.

Points on this clonotype: The antigen remains unidentified.

Germline V gene data show CDR1 as MNHNS and CDR2 as SASEGT. This CDR3 contains 15 residues. The V and J ends lost 3 bases and 0 bases respectively, with 9 bases between them. The rearrangement links TRBV6-1 to TRBJ1-3; D unresolved. This TCR was recovered from a male donor with ankylosing spondylitis or in good health (not recorded which). Sequences were obtained from blood, either unsorted or a sorted T cell fraction (not recorded which). In nucleotides, the CDR3 is TGTGCCAGCAGTGAGTTTCCCAACTCTGGAAACACCATATATTTT. This translates into CASSEFPNSGNTIYF.